These 24 T cell receptor beta chains share one sample of origin, sequenced in a study of cytomegalovirus exposure and HLA in healthy donors. Primers included in the PCR were 60 Vbeta and 13 Jbeta primers. Some clones are missing from TCRdb's copy, which holds only in-frame ones; the method was immunoSEQ multiplex PCR. Here the sample spans about 160,000 clones, approximately 75% being singletons. Input material: PBMCs. These receptors were obtained from a young man in good health and CMV-seropositive.

The V gene is TRBV7-6, the J gene TRBJ1-1; D remains unclear. The germline CDR1 and CDR2 sequences are SGHVS and FNYEAQ. CDR3 size: 13 residues. The germline V and J ends were trimmed by 5 bases and 1 base, with 8 bases remaining between them. The CDR3 DNA is TGTGCCAGCAGCCCACTCAAGAACACTGAAGCTTTCTTT. Translating it yields CASSPLKNTEAFF.

The J gene is TRBJ2-5, the V gene TRBV28, with TRBD1 identical over 10 bases. Germline CDR1 and CDR2: MDHEN and SYDVKM. Trimming at V came to 6 bases and at J to 4 bases, leaving 11 bases not matched to a gene. CDR3 length: 16 amino acids. The CDR3 loop is CASRQSTGGYGETQYF. As DNA, the CDR3 is TGTGCCAGCAGACAATCGACAGGGGGCTACGGAGAGACCCAGTACTTC. Filled out from reference TRBV28 and TRBJ2-5, the complete variable domain reads DVKVTQSSRYLVKRTGEKVFLECVQDMDHENMFWYRQDPGLGLRLIYFSYDVKMKEKGDIPEGYSVSREKKERFSLILESASTNQTSMYLCASRQSTGGYGETQYFGPGTRLLVL.

The genes are TRBV19 and TRBJ2-7; a weak D match, TRBD2 (6 bases). The germline gives CDR1 LNHDA, CDR2 SQIVND (reference sequence). This CDR3 is built from 15 residues. Trimming took off 2 bases at V and 2 bases at J, with 13 bases between the two ends. The DNA of the CDR3 is TGTGCCAGTAGTATATTTGCGGGACCTACCTACGAGCAGTACTTC. Protein product: CASSIFAGPTYEQYF.

V is TRBV2 and J is TRBJ2-5; the D is unclear. The germline V gene has CDR1 SNHLY and CDR2 FYNNEI. This CDR3 is 13 amino acids long. V lost 10 bases and J lost 0, with 12 bases in between. The DNA of the CDR3 is TGTGCCATGACACTGAGAAACCAAGAGACCCAGTACTTC. Encoded protein: CAMTLRNQETQYF.

This chain connects TRBV10-3 to TRBJ2-1; 7 bases line up with TRBD1. The CDR3 has 13 amino acids. J lost 8 bases, V lost 5 bases, and 6 bases had no gene match. CDR1 and CDR2 (germline): ENHRY, SYGVKD. For the CDR3, the DNA is TGTGCCATCAGTCGGACAGGAGGCGATGAGCAGTTCTTC. Its translation is CAISRTGGDEQFF.

This chain uses TRBV10-3 with TRBJ1-1; 7 bases align to TRBD1. The germline V gene encodes CDR1 ENHRY and CDR2 SYGVKD. With V trimmed by 6 bases and J by 1 base, 2 bases remained unmatched. The length of the CDR3 is 13 residues. CDR3 sequence (DNA): TGTGCCATCAGGGGGACAGAGAACACTGAAGCTTTCTTT. This encodes CAIRGTENTEAFF.

The V and J genes are TRBV19 and TRBJ1-6, with no clear D. The CDR3 is 12 amino acids. Germline CDR1 LNHDA, CDR2 SQIVND (reference sequence). With 6 bases removed from V and 7 bases from J, the gap between germline ends came to 7 bases. CDR3 DNA: TGTGCCAGTAGCGGACTGAATTCACCCCTCCACTTT. Protein: CASSGLNSPLHF.

This chain connects TRBV28 to TRBJ2-7; TRBD1 aligns across 9 bases. Germline V lookup: CDR1 MDHEN, CDR2 SYDVKM. CDR3 length: 14 amino acids. Unmatched junction bases numbered 5, after V lost 3 bases and J lost 5 bases. CDR3: CASSFRDRDHEQYF. CDR3 bases: TGTGCCAGCAGTTTCCGGGACAGGGACCACGAGCAGTACTTC.

This chain joins TRBV5-1 and TRBJ1-6, with a weak D call TRBD1 (6 bases). Germline V CDR1 and CDR2: SGHRS, YFSETQ. The CDR3 has 14 residues. Trimming removed 0 bases at V and 8 bases at J, with 9 bases between. The CDR3 region is CASSLGQAHSPLHF. CDR3 DNA: TGCGCCAGCAGCTTGGGACAGGCCCATTCACCCCTCCACTTT.

This clone was seen only a few times. V gene TRBV5-6 combines with J gene TRBJ2-3, with TRBD1 matching over 12 bases. Germline CDR1 is SGHDT and CDR2 is YYEEEE. This CDR3 has 16 amino acids. Losses at the gene ends were 4 bases for V and 4 bases for J; bases not matched to a gene: 7. CDR3 in amino acids: CASSIPGQGAADTQYF. Written as DNA, the CDR3 is TGTGCCAGCAGCATTCCGGGACAGGGGGCTGCAGATACGCAGTATTTT.

The rearrangement links TRBV2 to TRBJ2-3; D may be TRBD2 (5 bases). V was pared by 4 bases and J by 8 bases, with 13 bases between. The V gene's germline CDR1 is SNHLY and CDR2 FYNNEI. CDR3 length: 13 amino acids. This chain's CDR3 is CASSGQDFGTQYF. In DNA, the CDR3 is TGTGCCAGCAGTGGCCAGGACTTCGGTACGCAGTATTTT.

The gene calls are TRBV5-6 and TRBJ2-7, with 7 bases aligning to TRBD1. The germline CDR1 and CDR2 sequences are SGHDT and YYEEEE. Trimming took 9 bases from V and 6 from J; bases not matched to a gene: 9. This CDR3 is built from 12 residues. The CDR3 DNA reads as TGTGCCACCCAAACAGGGGTAGGCGAGCAGTACTTC. It specifies CATQTGVGEQYF.

This clone was recorded only once. This chain links TRBV19 with TRBJ2-7, with TRBD1 matching over 8 bases. V shed 5 bases and J 7 bases; nucleotides not matched to a gene: 7. Germline V gene data show CDR1 as LNHDA and CDR2 as SQIVND (reference sequence). The CDR3 consists of 13 residues. Here the CDR3 reads CASSPETGVEQYF. The CDR3 DNA follows: TGTGCCAGTAGTCCCGAGACAGGGGTTGAGCAGTACTTC.

The chain uses TRBV5-4 and TRBJ2-3; D remains unclear. Trimming left V 0 bases short and J 5 bases short, with 10 bases between. CDR3 length equals 14 residues. Germline-derived CDR1 and CDR2 are SGHNT and YYREEE (reference sequence). The CDR3 DNA reads TGTGCCAGCAGCTTGGACTCGAACAGAGATACGCAGTATTTT. This codes for CASSLDSNRDTQYF.

This clone was seen only a few times. This chain links TRBV7-5 with TRBJ2-7; the D call TRBD2 from the table was never checked on the DNA. TRBV7-5 corresponds to a pseudogene. CDR3 size: 14 residues. The CDR3 loop is CARSFNSLCTEQYF. Here the CDR3 DNA reads TGTGCCAGAAGCTTCAACTCGCTCTGTACCGAGCAGTACTTC.

The V call is TRBV7-2, the J call TRBJ2-7; 9 bases are a match to TRBD1. In germline, CDR1 is SGHTA, CDR2 FQGNSA. The CDR3 is 15 residues long. V lost 1 base, J lost 4 bases, and 5 bases stayed unmatched. The CDR3 region has the DNA TGTGCCAGCAGCTTAGTGGGGACAGGGCGGTACGAGCAGTACTTC. This translates into CASSLVGTGRYEQYF.

This clone was picked up a small number of times. The chain has TRBV9 and TRBJ2-1, with 7 bases lining up with TRBD2. CDR1 is SGDLS and CDR2 is YYNGEE in the germline V gene. J lost 3 bases, V lost 0 bases, and 0 bases had no gene match. The CDR3 is 14 residues long. The CDR3 protein is CASSVGTSYNEQFF. CDR3 DNA: TGTGCCAGCAGCGTAGGGACTAGCTACAATGAGCAGTTCTTC.

The V call is TRBV9, the J call TRBJ2-1, with D tentatively TRBD1 (5 bases). The length of the CDR3 is 16 residues. Trimming shortened V by 0 bases and J by 1 base, and 11 bases separated the two germline ends. The germline V gene has CDR1 SGDLS and CDR2 YYNGEE. The CDR3 coding sequence is TGTGCCAGCAGCGTAGCTACGACAGATTCCTACAATGAGCAGTTCTTC. It encodes CASSVATTDSYNEQFF.

A few counts support this clone. J is TRBJ1-2 and V is TRBV5-1; 10 bases agree with TRBD1. Looked up from germline, CDR1 is SGHRS and CDR2 is YFSETQ. The CDR3 consists of 15 residues. J lost 4 bases, V lost 3 bases, and 6 bases had no gene match. The CDR3 reads CASSWGTGDGYGYTF. The CDR3 region has the DNA TGCGCCAGCAGCTGGGGGACAGGGGACGGCTATGGCTACACCTTC.

CDR3 coding DNA: TGTGCCAGCCGCGGCGGGTCCCCAGAGACCCAGTACTTC. Its translation: CASRGGSPETQYF. V and J are TRBV6-5 and TRBJ2-5; D is possibly TRBD2 (5 bases). The germline CDR1 and CDR2 sequences are MNHEY and SVGAGI. The CDR3 is 13 amino acids. V was cut by 8 bases and J by 4 bases, with 14 bases left in between.

The count of this clone is one. The CDR3 coding sequence is TGTGCCAGCAGTCCCATTTCAGGGTACACTGAAGCTTTCTTT. This translates into CASSPISGYTEAFF. The chain uses TRBV27 and TRBJ1-1, with TRBD1 as a possible D gene (5 bases). Trimming cost V 5 bases and J 3 bases, with 13 bases left between them. The V gene's germline CDR1 is MNHEY and CDR2 SMNVEV (reference sequence). The CDR3 is made up of 14 amino acids.

This rearrangement joins TRBV11-2 to TRBJ2-2; a possible D gene is TRBD2 (6 bases). The CDR3 runs to 14 residues. Trimming took off 5 bases at V and 3 bases at J, with 10 bases between the two ends. The germline V gene encodes CDR1 SGHAT and CDR2 FQNNGV. CDR3 sequence reads: CASSRLGDTGELFF. CDR3 in DNA: TGTGCCAGCAGCCGACTAGGGGACACCGGGGAGCTGTTTTTT.

In its sample, this clone was seen a few times. The chain carries TRBV27 and TRBJ2-7; no reliable D call. Germline V gene data show CDR1 as MNHEY and CDR2 as SMNVEV (reference sequence). V was trimmed by 5 bases and J by 6 bases, leaving 17 bases between them. The CDR3 loop spans 14 amino acids. The CDR3 here is CASSGDEELGEQYF. The CDR3 DNA reads as TGTGCCAGCAGTGGAGACGAGGAACTGGGCGAGCAGTACTTC.

J is TRBJ2-7 and V is TRBV4-3; 9 bases align to TRBD1. Germline V lookup: CDR1 LGHNA, CDR2 YSLEER. This CDR3 is built from 15 residues. V lost 4 bases to trimming and J lost 0 bases; unmatched junction nucleotides: 4. CDR3 bases: TGCGCCAGCAGCCTGGGACAGGGAAGCTCCTACGAGCAGTACTTC. It translates to CASSLGQGSSYEQYF.